This entry lists 23 T cell receptor beta chains sequenced from one sample in a study of identifying expanded T cells in peripheral blood (dated by TCRdb to 2018 to 2020). The library was made by the immunoSEQ multiplex PCR assay. In its TCRdb copy, this immuneACCESS table keeps in-frame sequences only and misses some clones. Where compared with another copy, unresolved V genes explain less than half of these, and the others have no known cause. Here the sample has some 93,000 clones; roughly 87% occur a single time. The top ten constitute around 5.9% of the sample. Specimen: blood. The receptors stem from a person aged 18 to 75 in good health.

The J gene is TRBJ1-3, the V gene TRBV9; tentatively, D is TRBD1 (6 bases). Germline V gene lookup returns CDR1 SGDLS and CDR2 YYNGEE. The CDR3 has 16 residues. The ends were cut back, 3 bases at V and 2 bases at J, with 15 bases in the middle. The CDR3 DNA reads as TGTGCCAGCAGCGGGGACGACAGGCCGACTGGAAACACCATATATTTT. It specifies CASSGDDRPTGNTIYF.

This chain connects TRBV19 to TRBJ2-1; no definite D call. The V gene's germline CDR1 is LNHDA and CDR2 SQIVND (reference sequence). V was clipped by 8 bases and J by 5 bases, with 16 bases between them. The CDR3 is made up of 14 amino acids. The CDR3 loop reads CASVSPIPHNEQFF. In DNA form, the CDR3 reads TGTGCCAGTGTTTCCCCCATACCCCACAATGAGCAGTTCTTC.

This clone showed up just a few times. V is TRBV11-3 and J is TRBJ2-7; perhaps TRBD1 as D (5 bases). The CDR3 runs 16 residues. Trimming stripped 0 bases from V and 0 bases from J, with 12 bases between. Per the germline V gene, CDR1 is SGHNT and CDR2 is YENEEA. Here the CDR3 reads CASSLERGGSSYEQYF. Here the CDR3 DNA reads TGTGCCAGCAGCTTAGAAAGGGGCGGAAGCTCCTACGAGCAGTACTTC.

The chain has TRBV11-3 and TRBJ1-2, with 11 positions matching TRBD1. With 4 bases clipped from V and 4 bases from J, the junction kept 2 bases outside the gene matches. This CDR3 has 14 residues. CDR1 and CDR2 (germline): SGHNT, YENEEA. CDR3 region: CASSWTGGFYGYTF. DNA for the CDR3: TGTGCCAGCAGCTGGACAGGGGGCTTCTATGGCTACACCTTC.

This chain connects TRBV25-1 to TRBJ1-2, with TRBD1 identical over 10 bases. The CDR3 contains 16 residues. Germline V gene sequence: CDR1 MGHDK, CDR2 SYGVNS. The V gene end was trimmed by 3 bases and the J gene end by 8 bases; junction bases not matched to a gene: 12. CDR3 sequence: CASSDPAGQGIGGYTF. The CDR3, as DNA: TGTGCCAGCAGTGACCCAGCGGGACAGGGGATAGGAGGCTACACCTTC.

The rearrangement joins TRBV12-5 to TRBJ2-3; 8 nucleotides align to TRBD1. The CDR3 sequence is 18 residues long. Germline assignment: CDR1 LGHNT and CDR2 FRNRAP. V shed 2 bases, J shed 4 bases, and the junction held 14 bases outside the gene matches. The CDR3 DNA reads as TGTGCTAGTGGTTTGTCGCGGACAGGGTCGGTTTTAGCAGATACGCAGTATTTT. Amino acid sequence: CASGLSRTGSVLADTQYF.

This clone came up once. V gene TRBV5-1 combines with J gene TRBJ1-5; D may be TRBD1 (5 bases). V lost 7 bases and J 9 bases, leaving 20 bases between the germline ends. CDR1 and CDR2 (germline): SGHRS, YFSETQ. The CDR3 loop spans 14 amino acids. CDR3 in amino acids: CASSPQDPGGPQHF. CDR3 coding DNA: TGCGCCAGCTCCCCACAGGATCCGGGGGGGCCCCAGCATTTT.

The J gene is TRBJ1-3, the V gene TRBV5-5, with 7 bases matching TRBD1. With 4 bases clipped from V and 2 bases from J, the junction kept 12 bases outside the gene matches. Germline V lookup: CDR1 SGHKS, CDR2 YYEKEE (reference sequence). The CDR3 consists of 17 residues. CDR3 coding DNA: TGTGCCAGCAGCATGGACGAAGACAGGGCACCTGGAAACACCATATATTTT. Its translation: CASSMDEDRAPGNTIYF.

The V gene is TRBV9, the J gene TRBJ2-7, with D possibly being TRBD1 or TRBD2 (5 bases each). Germline values: CDR1 SGDLS, CDR2 YYNGEE. The CDR3 extends over 15 amino acids. V gave up 0 bases and J gave up 3 bases, with 13 bases separating them. Written as DNA, the CDR3 is TGTGCCAGCAGCGTAGGTCCGGGGCCAGGCTACGAGCAGTACTTC. This gives the protein CASSVGPGPGYEQYF.

The chain joins TRBV15 to TRBJ2-7; 7 bases are a match to TRBD1. The CDR3 is 14 amino acids. The junction had 2 bases not matched to a gene; V was cut back by 0 bases and J by 3 bases. Germline V gene data show CDR1 as LNHNV and CDR2 as YYDKDF (reference sequence). In DNA form, the CDR3 reads TGTGCCACCAGCAGAGATCCAGGGGGCTACGAGCAGTACTTC. Translated, it gives CATSRDPGGYEQYF.

CDR3 sequence (DNA): TGTGCCTACTCCGCGACAGGGGGAAGCTATGGCTACACCTTC. It yields the protein CAYSATGGSYGYTF. The J gene is TRBJ1-2, the V gene TRBV30, with 9 bases that match TRBD1. Germline assignment: CDR1 GTSNPN and CDR2 SVGIG (reference sequence). V gave up 7 bases and J gave up 4 bases; unmatched junction bases: 10. CDR3 length: 14 residues.

The CDR3 nucleotides read TGTGCCAGAAGCTTGGGCCGGCCCTTATGGGGCTACACCTTC. It specifies CARSLGRPLWGYTF. This chain connects TRBV5-3 to TRBJ1-2, with D unclear. TRBV5-3 is known as an ORF, though its function is uncertain. The V and J ends lost 0 bases and 8 bases respectively, with 14 bases between them. The CDR3 has 14 amino acids.

The rearrangement joins TRBV9 to TRBJ1-5, with D unclear. CDR1 and CDR2 from the germline V gene are SGDLS and YYNGEE. The CDR3 runs 15 residues. V lost 0 bases and J 0 bases, leaving 7 bases between the germline ends. The CDR3 region is CASSVDGLSNQPQHF. The CDR3 DNA reads TGTGCCAGCAGCGTAGACGGACTTAGCAATCAGCCCCAGCATTTT.

The DNA for the CDR3 is TGCGCCAGCAGCTCTTCGGGACGGATGAACACTGAAGCTTTCTTT. It translates to CASSSSGRMNTEAFF. The chain joins TRBV5-1 to TRBJ1-1; a possible D gene is TRBD1 (5 bases). The ends were cut back, 3 bases at V and 0 bases at J, with 12 bases in the middle. Germline V gene sequence: CDR1 SGHRS, CDR2 YFSETQ. This CDR3 spans 15 amino acids.

CDR3: CASSLAGTGNGYTF. CDR3 nucleotides: TGCGCCAGCAGCTTAGCCGGGACAGGGAACGGCTACACCTTC. The J gene is TRBJ1-2, the V gene TRBV5-1; 9 nucleotides agree with TRBD1. V was pared by 2 bases and J by 8 bases, with 7 bases of the junction left unmatched. Germline assignment: CDR1 SGHRS and CDR2 YFSETQ. CDR3 length equals 14 residues.

The chain is built from TRBV7-8 and TRBJ1-1, with 10 bases fitting TRBD1. Per germline, CDR1 SGHVS and CDR2 FQNEAQ. After removal of 4 bases from V and 3 bases from J, the junction contained 8 bases not matched to a gene. This CDR3 is built from 16 residues. Here the CDR3 reads CASSSTGGGVDTEAFF. The DNA of the CDR3 is TGTGCCAGCAGCTCGACAGGGGGCGGGGTGGACACTGAAGCTTTCTTT.

CDR3 loop: CASSKPTSGSYEQYF. The CDR3 nucleotides read TGTGCCAGTAGTAAACCTACTAGCGGGAGTTACGAGCAGTACTTC. The chain uses TRBV19 and TRBJ2-7; 11 nucleotides align to TRBD2. Germline V CDR1 and CDR2: LNHDA, SQIVND (reference sequence). V dropped 4 bases and J dropped 4; count of bases not matched to a gene: 6. This CDR3 contains 15 residues.

The chain is built from TRBV9 and TRBJ2-3; D call uncertain. CDR1 and CDR2 (germline): SGDLS, YYNGEE. V gave up 4 bases and J gave up 1 base, with 10 bases separating them. CDR3 length equals 14 residues. In DNA, the CDR3 is TGTGCCAGCAGCTCAAACGTGGGCACAGATACGCAGTATTTT. This codes for CASSSNVGTDTQYF.

This clone showed up just once. The rearrangement uses TRBV19 and TRBJ2-1; TRBD2 aligns across 11 bases. The CDR3 has 17 amino acids. Germline-derived CDR1 and CDR2 are LNHDA and SQIVND (reference sequence). V shed 4 bases, J shed 3 bases, and the junction held 8 bases outside the gene matches. CDR3 DNA: TGTGCCAGTAGTAAACAGGGGACTAGCGGATTCTACAATGAGCAGTTCTTC. This gives the protein CASSKQGTSGFYNEQFF.

This clone was recorded only once. This sequence joins TRBV6-8 and TRBJ2-1; D might be TRBD2 (5 bases). V was trimmed by 0 bases and J by 0 bases, leaving 9 bases between them. In germline, CDR1 is MNHGY, CDR2 SAAAGT. The CDR3 has 16 amino acids. CDR3 nucleotides: TGTGCCAGCAGTTACTCAGAGGGAATCTCCTACAATGAGCAGTTCTTC. Its translation is CASSYSEGISYNEQFF.

The genes are TRBV25-1 and TRBJ1-1; the match to TRBD1 covers 7 bases. Losses at the gene ends were 4 bases for V and 1 base for J; bases not matched to a gene: 9. The CDR3 loop spans 16 amino acids. Germline V gene lookup returns CDR1 MGHDK and CDR2 SYGVNS. The CDR3 reads CASSGTGALPNTEAFF. CDR3 sequence (DNA): TGTGCCAGCAGTGGCACAGGGGCCCTACCGAACACTGAAGCTTTCTTT.

The chain employs TRBV10-2 and TRBJ1-2; no clear D. The CDR3 loop spans 14 amino acids. V lost 0 bases and J lost 4, with 9 bases in between. Germline CDR1 reads WSHSY; CDR2 reads SAAADI. In DNA, the CDR3 is TGCGCCAGCAGTGAGTCGACTCGACGCTATGGCTACACCTTC. Its protein is CASSESTRRYGYTF.

The chain has TRBV2 and TRBJ1-1; D perhaps matches TRBD1 (5 bases). The V end lost 7 bases, the J end lost 2 bases, and 14 bases lay between the germline ends. CDR3 length: 14 residues. Germline V CDR1 and CDR2: SNHLY, FYNNEI. CDR3 protein: CASTWGERNTEAFF. CDR3 DNA sequence: TGTGCCAGCACCTGGGGGGAGAGAAACACTGAAGCTTTCTTT. Filled out from reference TRBV2 and TRBJ1-1, the complete variable domain reads EPEVTQTPSHQVTQMGQEVILRCVPISNHLYFYWYRQILGQKVEFLVSFYNNEISEKSEIFDDQFSVERPDGSNFTLKIRSTKLEDSAMYFCASTWGERNTEAFFGQGTRLTVV.